This TCR beta chain was sequenced in a study of T-cell reconstitution after alpha-beta-depleted transplantation in children. The V end lost 4 bases, the J end lost 5 bases, and 11 bases lay between the germline ends. The germline V gene encodes CDR1 DFQATT and CDR2 SNEGSKA (reference sequence). This CDR3 has 13 residues. Concerning this clonotype itself: Its antigen is not identified.

Study-wide results and caveats: Once a year had passed after transplant, T-cell counts and diversity came mostly from newly produced T cells. Several hundred expanded graft clones reportedly were the source of alpha-beta T cells about two months after transplant.

Preparation of the TCRbeta library involved a method that used unique molecular identifiers. TCRdb redid the calling of the PCR reads with MiXCR, one entry per CDR3 protein. The sample shows hundreds of thousands of distinct CDR3 sequences, about a sixth of them seen only once. This TCR derives from a male patient aged 2 to 10 who had a stem cell transplant for acute lymphoblastic leukemia, so the T cells may come from the graft donor. The chain is built from TRBV20-1 and TRBJ1-4; TRBD1 might be the D (6 bases). Here the sequenced sample was PBMCs, mostly from graft donor cells, taken 360 days after TCRalphabeta/CD19-depleted stem cell transplant. This CDR3 reads CSATGTRNEKLFF. CDR3 DNA sequence: TGCAGTGCTACCGGGACAAGAAATGAAAAACTGTTTTTT.